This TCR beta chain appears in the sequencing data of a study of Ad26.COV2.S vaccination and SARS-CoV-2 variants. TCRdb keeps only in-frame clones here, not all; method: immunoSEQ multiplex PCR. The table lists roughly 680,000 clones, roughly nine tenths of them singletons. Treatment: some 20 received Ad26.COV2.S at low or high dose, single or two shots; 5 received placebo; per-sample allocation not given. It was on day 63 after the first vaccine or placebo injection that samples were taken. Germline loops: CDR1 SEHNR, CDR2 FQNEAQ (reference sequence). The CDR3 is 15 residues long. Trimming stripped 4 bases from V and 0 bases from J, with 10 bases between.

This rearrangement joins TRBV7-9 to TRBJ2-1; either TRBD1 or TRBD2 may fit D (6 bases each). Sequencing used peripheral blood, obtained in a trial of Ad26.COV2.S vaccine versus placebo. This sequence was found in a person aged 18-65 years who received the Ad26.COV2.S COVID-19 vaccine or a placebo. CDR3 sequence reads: CASSSGGGSYNEQFF. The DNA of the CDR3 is TGTGCCAGCAGCTCCGGAGGGGGCTCCTACAATGAGCAGTTCTTC.